This T cell receptor beta chain was observed in a study of a mutant IDH1 vaccine in newly diagnosed glioma. Looking at the study overall: Former treatment meant radiotherapy, temozolomide, or both; the majority had gotten both.

With 4 bases removed from V and 0 bases from J, the gap between germline ends came to 18 bases. CDR1 and CDR2 from the germline V gene are SQVTM and ANQGSEA. The CDR3 runs 16 residues. As for this clone: Antigen unknown.

Assay used: immunoSEQ multiplex PCR; TCRdb lists only in-frame clones, some missing. The data contain about 88,000 clones, approximately 80% of them singletons. Whole-study findings and limits: The authors found pseudoprogression apparently unrelated to changes in top peripheral T cell clonotypes. Vaccination elicited immune responses in 93.3% of patients.

Time point denoted: baseline, week 1 (first vaccination visit). Treatment noted: pre-vaccination baseline after standard-of-care therapy. The astrocytomas were IDH1-mutant, ATRX-negative, and WHO grade 3 or 4. The chain joins TRBV29-1 to TRBJ1-1; possibly TRBD1 for D (5 bases). This sequence was found in a man aged 35-49 years with glioma. Some clones in this sample may be carry-over from other donors' samples. Source: PBMCs, taken from a glioma patient treated with radiotherapy, temozolomide or both. CDR3 protein: CSVARDFGRLNTEAFF. The CDR3 DNA follows: TGCAGCGTTGCCAGGGACTTTGGTCGGCTGAACACTGAAGCTTTCTTT.